These 17 T cell receptor beta chains were sequenced from one sample in a study of graft-versus-host responses after intestinal transplantation. Clones were sequenced by immunoSEQ multiplex PCR, and TCRdb holds only the in-frame ones, with some missing. The sample has around 43,000 clones; 75% to 95% are singletons. Specimen: PBMCs, collected 524 days after transplant. Receptor source: a human patient who received an intestinal transplant, so some T cells may come from the graft donor.

This clone was observed a handful of times. This chain connects TRBV11-2 to TRBJ2-7, with 11 nucleotides matching TRBD1. The junction had 3 bases not matched to a gene; V was cut back by 1 base and J by 4 bases. Germline CDR1 reads SGHAT; CDR2 reads FQNNGV. The CDR3 has 15 residues. The CDR3 spells CASSLGGQGVYEQYF. In DNA, the CDR3 is TGTGCCAGCAGCTTAGGGGGACAGGGGGTTTACGAGCAGTACTTC.

The J gene is TRBJ2-1, the V gene TRBV4-3; possibly TRBD1 for D (6 bases). V was trimmed by 4 bases and J by 0 bases, leaving 13 bases between them. CDR1 and CDR2 from the germline V gene are LGHNA and YSLEER. There are 16 residues in the CDR3. The CDR3 sequence is CASSRGQLSSYNEQFF. CDR3 bases: TGCGCCAGCAGCCGCGGACAGCTGAGCTCCTACAATGAGCAGTTCTTC.

The chain has TRBV4-1 and TRBJ1-3; tentative D call: TRBD1 (5 bases). This CDR3 comprises 15 residues. Germline V gene sequence: CDR1 MGHRA, CDR2 YSYEKL. V lost 0 bases, J lost 4 bases, and 10 bases lay in between. The CDR3 here is CASSQDSGGGNTIYF. The CDR3 region has the DNA TGCGCCAGCAGCCAAGACTCGGGGGGAGGAAACACCATATATTTT.

The chain links TRBV7-9 to TRBJ2-7, with 7 bases aligning to TRBD1. CDR3 length equals 13 residues. CDR1 and CDR2 from the germline V gene are SEHNR and FQNEAQ (reference sequence). V dropped 1 base and J dropped 4; count of bases not matched to a gene: 1. This CDR3 reads CASSLGDSYEQYF. The CDR3 nucleotides are TGTGCCAGCAGCTTAGGGGACAGTTACGAGCAGTACTTC.

The gene calls are TRBV9 and TRBJ2-1, with D perhaps given as TRBD1 or TRBD2 (6 bases each). Looked up from germline, CDR1 is SGDLS and CDR2 is YYNGEE. With 3 bases removed from V and 6 bases from J, the gap between germline ends came to 13 bases. The CDR3 has 14 residues. CDR3 amino acids: CASSGGALGNEQFF. Here the CDR3 DNA reads TGTGCCAGCAGCGGGGGGGCGCTTGGCAATGAGCAGTTCTTC.

The genes are TRBV28 and TRBJ1-2; D gene unclear. V lost 2 bases and J 3 bases, leaving 7 bases between the germline ends. The CDR3 has 13 residues. In germline, CDR1 is MDHEN, CDR2 SYDVKM. The CDR3 nucleotides read TGTGCCAGCAGTTTAAGGGCTTACTATGGCTACACCTTC. This codes for CASSLRAYYGYTF.

The DNA for the CDR3 is TGTGCCAGCAGCTTTCCAACTGCGGAGACCCAGTACTTC. It is translated as CASSFPTAETQYF. This chain connects TRBV7-9 to TRBJ2-5; D gene ambiguous. Trimming took 3 bases from V and 5 from J, leaving 10 bases between them. The V gene's germline CDR1 is SEHNR and CDR2 FQNEAQ (reference sequence). The CDR3 spans 13 residues.

The gene calls are TRBV28 and TRBJ2-1, with 7 bases that match TRBD1. There are 15 residues in the CDR3. In germline, CDR1 is MDHEN, CDR2 SYDVKM. With V trimmed by 3 bases and J by 4 bases, 6 bases remained unmatched. CDR3 loop: CASSFGTVLYNEQFF. CDR3 sequence (DNA): TGTGCCAGCAGTTTCGGGACAGTTCTATACAATGAGCAGTTCTTC.

This rearrangement joins TRBV5-6 to TRBJ2-3; the D is unclear. The CDR3 loop spans 15 amino acids. Germline V gene sequence: CDR1 SGHDT, CDR2 YYEEEE. The V and J ends lost 2 bases and 4 bases respectively, with 14 bases between them. The CDR3 sequence is CASSFRQALPDTQYF. The CDR3 coding sequence is TGTGCCAGCAGCTTCAGGCAAGCATTGCCAGATACGCAGTATTTT.

V gene TRBV6-6 combines with J gene TRBJ1-3; D is undetermined. The length of the CDR3 is 15 residues. The V end lost 4 bases, the J end lost 6 bases, and 16 bases lay between the germline ends. The germline V gene encodes CDR1 MNHNY and CDR2 SVGAGI (reference sequence). CDR3 nucleotide sequence: TGTGCCAGCAGTTTCACTGGGGAGGCGGAAAACACCATATATTTT. Protein product: CASSFTGEAENTIYF.

This rearrangement joins TRBV19 to TRBJ2-7, with D perhaps TRBD1 or TRBD2 (6 bases each). This CDR3 region has 15 residues. Germline lookup yields CDR1 LNHDA and CDR2 SQIVND (reference sequence). Trimming removed 5 bases at V and 3 bases at J, with 17 bases between. The CDR3 sequence is CASSSTGATLYEQYF. CDR3 DNA sequence: TGTGCCAGTAGTTCAACGGGGGCTACCCTCTACGAGCAGTACTTC. The full variable domain, completed using reference TRBV19 and TRBJ2-7, is DGGITQSPKYLFRKEGQNVTLSCEQNLNHDAMYWYRQDPGQGLRLIYYSQIVNDFQKGDIAEGYSVSREKKESFPLTVTSAQKNPTAFYLCASSSTGATLYEQYFGPGTRLTVT.

The chain employs TRBV5-5 and TRBJ2-1; a weak D match, TRBD1 (6 bases). The CDR3 contains 15 residues. Trimming removed 4 bases at V and 4 bases at J, with 15 bases between. Germline V gene data show CDR1 as SGHKS and CDR2 as YYEKEE (reference sequence). The CDR3 region is CASSPGQNLYNEQFF. The CDR3 nucleotides are TGTGCCAGCAGCCCCGGACAGAATCTATACAATGAGCAGTTCTTC.

This chain connects TRBV29-1 to TRBJ2-7; 14 nucleotides match TRBD2. This CDR3 has 15 residues. Per the germline V gene, CDR1 is SQVTM and CDR2 is ANQGSEA. With 4 bases clipped from V and 2 bases from J, the junction kept 4 bases outside the gene matches. In nucleotides, the CDR3 is TGCAGCGTTGGGGGACTAGCGGGAGTCACCTACGAGCAGTACTTC. The encoded protein is CSVGGLAGVTYEQYF.

The chain couples TRBV27 to TRBJ2-5; no clear D gene. This CDR3 has 17 amino acids. Trimming took off 1 base at V and 5 bases at J, with 20 bases between the two ends. Germline V lookup: CDR1 MNHEY, CDR2 SMNVEV (reference sequence). The CDR3 region is CASSLYPIVGPPETQYF. For the CDR3, the DNA is TGTGCCAGCAGTTTATACCCCATCGTGGGCCCGCCCGAGACCCAGTACTTC.

J is TRBJ1-4 and V is TRBV7-8, with 12 bases aligning to TRBD1. The CDR3 contains 19 residues. Germline-derived CDR1 and CDR2 are SGHVS and FQNEAQ. The ends lost 5 bases at V and 11 bases at J; junction bases unmatched: 21. This CDR3 is CASSVGGGQGAYAANKLFF. The CDR3 region has the DNA TGTGCCAGCAGCGTTGGAGGGGGACAGGGGGCCTATGCCGCAAATAAACTGTTTTTT.

The rearrangement links TRBV7-7 to TRBJ2-7; D is unclear. Trimming stripped 1 base from V and 6 bases from J, with 16 bases between. This CDR3 spans 15 amino acids. CDR1 is SSHAT, CDR2 FNYEAQ, per germline (reference sequence). The CDR3 protein is CASSLVPDVYGEQYF. DNA for the CDR3: TGTGCCAGCAGCTTAGTGCCGGATGTATACGGCGAGCAGTACTTC.

The rearrangement links TRBV2 to TRBJ2-5; the D is unclear. This CDR3 has 15 amino acids. V lost 1 base, J lost 5 bases, and 14 bases lay in between. Germline lookup yields CDR1 SNHLY and CDR2 FYNNEI. The CDR3 DNA follows: TGTGCCAGCAGTGAAGAGACTGTAGGTGCTGAGACCCAGTACTTC. This gives the protein CASSEETVGAETQYF.